The 21 T cell receptor beta chains below all came from one sample that was sequenced in a study of cytomegalovirus exposure and HLA in healthy donors. PCR amplification relied on 60 Vbeta primers (plus 13 Jbeta primers). Assay used: immunoSEQ multiplex PCR; TCRdb lists only in-frame clones, some missing. Here the sample spans 55,000 to 65,000 clones, more than 70% being singletons. Sequencing was carried out using PBMCs. These receptors were collected from a male donor in good health and CMV-seronegative.

The V call is TRBV7-2, the J call TRBJ2-3; D is uncertain. CDR3 size: 12 residues. Trimming cost V 2 bases and J 6 bases, with 6 bases left between them. Germline assignment: CDR1 SGHTA and CDR2 FQGNSA. Here the CDR3 reads CASSLTKDTQYF. The DNA of the CDR3 is TGTGCCAGCAGCTTAACTAAGGATACGCAGTATTTT.

The rearrangement joins TRBV4-3 to TRBJ2-2; 8 bases fit TRBD2. The CDR3 spans 18 residues. In germline, CDR1 is LGHNA, CDR2 YSLEER. Losses at the gene ends were 2 bases for V and 3 bases for J; bases not matched to a gene: 11. The chain's CDR3 is CASSQHPPGGEDTGELFF. CDR3 DNA sequence: TGCGCCAGCAGCCAACACCCACCGGGGGGGGAAGACACCGGGGAGCTGTTTTTT.

The chain carries TRBV19 and TRBJ2-3, with TRBD2 matching 11 bases. Germline CDR1 reads LNHDA; CDR2 reads SQIVND (reference sequence). V shed 5 bases, J shed 3 bases, and the junction held 13 bases outside the gene matches. The CDR3 loop spans 18 amino acids. The CDR3 DNA reads as TGTGCCAGTAGTCCCCGGCTAGCGGGGGGCACTATTACAGATACGCAGTATTTT. Its translation is CASSPRLAGGTITDTQYF.

The rearrangement joins TRBV29-1 to TRBJ1-2; D uncertain. Germline V CDR1 and CDR2: SQVTM, ANQGSEA. The V gene lost 7 bases and the J gene lost 8 bases, with 14 bases spanning the gap. The CDR3 contains 11 residues. The CDR3 here is CSGTSLGGYTF. In DNA, the CDR3 is TGCAGCGGGACTTCTCTGGGGGGCTACACCTTC. The whole variable domain, filled in from reference TRBV29-1 and TRBJ1-2, reads SAVISQKPSRDICQRGTSLTIQCQVDSQVTMMFWYRQQPGQSLTLIATANQGSEATYESGFVIDKFPISRPNLTFSTLTVSNMSPEDSSIYLCSGTSLGGYTFGSGTRLTVV.

This clone was counted only a few times. V usage is TRBV7-9 and J usage is TRBJ1-2; no clear D gene. Trimming took off 5 bases at V and 4 bases at J, with 5 bases between the two ends. Germline CDR1 reads SEHNR; CDR2 reads FQNEAQ (reference sequence). The CDR3 is made up of 11 amino acids. This CDR3 reads CASSQLYGYTF. CDR3 bases: TGTGCCAGCAGCCAACTCTATGGCTACACCTTC.

The chain employs TRBV30 and TRBJ1-6; D perhaps matches TRBD1 (5 bases). This CDR3 has 16 amino acids. V was pared by 0 bases and J by 7 bases, with 16 bases between. Germline CDR1 is GTSNPN and CDR2 is SVGIG (reference sequence). CDR3 nucleotide sequence: TGTGCCTGGAGTGTAAGGTCGGCAGGGCTAAATTCACCCCTCCACTTT. Amino acid sequence: CAWSVRSAGLNSPLHF.

The chain has TRBV5-5 and TRBJ1-3; 7 bases are a match to TRBD1. Germline V gene sequence: CDR1 SGHKS, CDR2 YYEKEE (reference sequence). The CDR3 totals 15 residues. V gave up 5 bases and J gave up 0 bases; unmatched junction bases: 5. CDR3 residues: CASRKGGNSGNTIYF. CDR3 sequence (DNA): TGTGCCAGCAGGAAAGGGGGCAACTCTGGAAACACCATATATTTT.

The V call is TRBV5-7, the J call TRBJ2-7; TRBD2 is a possible D gene (7 bases). TRBV5-7 is treated as an ORF (open reading frame) with a function not yet certain. This CDR3 contains 16 residues. Between the trimmed V and J ends, which lost 6 bases and 1 base, there was a span of 20 bases. The CDR3 spells CASTPRGGGPSYEQYF. The CDR3 bases are TGTGCCAGCACCCCCAGGGGCGGGGGCCCTTCCTACGAGCAGTACTTC.

J is TRBJ2-7 and V is TRBV9; TRBD1 is a possible D gene (6 bases). Germline lookup yields CDR1 SGDLS and CDR2 YYNGEE. The CDR3 runs 14 residues. The V gene lost 4 bases and the J gene lost 2 bases, with 13 bases spanning the gap. The CDR3, as DNA: TGTGCCAGCAGCCCGAGGGACACCCCCTACGAGCAGTACTTC. It is translated as CASSPRDTPYEQYF.

V gene TRBV5-1 combines with J gene TRBJ2-2; 11 nucleotides line up with TRBD2. The CDR3 totals 18 residues. Germline CDR1 SGHRS, CDR2 YFSETQ. V lost 1 base, J lost 3 bases, and 8 bases stayed unmatched. The CDR3 spells CASSLFLLAGVDTGELFF. The CDR3 DNA reads TGCGCCAGCAGCTTGTTCTTACTAGCGGGGGTTGACACCGGGGAGCTGTTTTTT. The whole variable domain, remainder taken from reference TRBV5-1 and TRBJ2-2, is KAGVTQTPRYLIKTRGQQVTLSCSPISGHRSVSWYQQTPGQGLQFLFEYFSETQRNKGNFPGRFSGRQFSNSRSEMNVSTLELGDSALYLCASSLFLLAGVDTGELFFGEGSRLTVL.

The V call is TRBV5-6, the J call TRBJ2-1; TRBD2 might be the D (7 bases). The CDR3 contains 16 residues. V shed 2 bases and J shed 6 bases, with 18 bases lying between them. Germline CDR1 is SGHDT and CDR2 is YYEEEE. The chain's CDR3 is CASSLVKGEGTNEQFF. The CDR3 DNA reads as TGTGCCAGCAGCTTAGTTAAGGGGGAGGGGACCAATGAGCAGTTCTTC. The whole variable domain, remainder taken from reference TRBV5-6 and TRBJ2-1, is DAGVTQSPTHLIKTRGQQVTLRCSPKSGHDTVSWYQQALGQGPQFIFQYYEEEERQRGNFPDRFSGHQFPNYSSELNVNALLLGDSALYLCASSLVKGEGTNEQFFGPGTRLTVL.

The chain links TRBV4-1 to TRBJ2-7; possible D gene TRBD2, 6 bases. The V end was cut by 1 base, the J end by 1 base, with 11 bases between. This CDR3 is built from 15 residues. Germline CDR1 and CDR2: MGHRA and YSYEKL. This chain's CDR3 is CASSQGSGSSYEQYF. CDR3 coding DNA: TGCGCCAGCAGCCAAGGAAGCGGGTCATCCTACGAGCAGTACTTC.

This clone was counted only a few times. J is TRBJ2-3 and V is TRBV5-4, with 12 nucleotides matching TRBD2. The CDR3 is made up of 16 amino acids. Germline CDR1 reads SGHNT; CDR2 reads YYREEE (reference sequence). V lost 0 bases to trimming and J lost 1 base; unmatched junction nucleotides: 0. CDR3 loop: CASSLGLAGGTDTQYF. CDR3 sequence (DNA): TGTGCCAGCAGCTTGGGACTAGCGGGGGGCACAGATACGCAGTATTTT.

V gene TRBV7-2 combines with J gene TRBJ2-1, with TRBD2 as a possible D gene (5 bases). CDR1 is SGHTA and CDR2 is FQGNSA in the germline V gene. V lost 6 bases and J 2 bases, leaving 11 bases between the germline ends. The CDR3 sequence is 14 residues long. In DNA form, the CDR3 reads TGTGCCAGCAGGAGCGGCGCGACCTACAATGAGCAGTTCTTC. This sequence encodes CASRSGATYNEQFF. Filled out from reference TRBV7-2 and TRBJ2-1, the complete variable domain reads GAGVSQSPSNKVTEKGKDVELRCDPISGHTALYWYRQSLGQGLEFLIYFQGNSAPDKSGLPSDRFSAERTGGSVSTLTIQRTQQEDSAVYLCASRSGATYNEQFFGPGTRLTVL.

The V call is TRBV28, the J call TRBJ2-1; D uncertain. Trimming left V 10 bases short and J 7 bases short, with 23 bases between. Germline assignment: CDR1 MDHEN and CDR2 SYDVKM. CDR3 size: 15 residues. CDR3 amino acids: CATTLPAQRINEQFF. CDR3 nucleotide sequence: TGTGCCACAACCCTCCCGGCGCAGAGGATTAATGAGCAGTTCTTC.

The V call is TRBV9, the J call TRBJ1-2, with D possibly TRBD1 on 6 matching bases. CDR1 and CDR2 (germline): SGDLS, YYNGEE. The CDR3 loop spans 15 amino acids. The germline V and J ends were trimmed by 2 bases and 5 bases, with 16 bases remaining between them. CDR3 protein: CASSVRGGDVYGYTF. The CDR3 DNA reads as TGTGCCAGCAGCGTTAGGGGGGGGGACGTTTATGGCTACACCTTC.

The chain links TRBV9 to TRBJ2-1; TRBD2 agrees at 12 bases. V shed 9 bases, J shed 4 bases, and the junction held 8 bases outside the gene matches. There are 15 residues in the CDR3. Germline V gene sequence: CDR1 SGDLS, CDR2 YYNGEE. In DNA form, the CDR3 reads TGTGCCACCTCGACTAGCGGGGGCCTTTACAATGAGCAGTTCTTC. Protein: CATSTSGGLYNEQFF.

The chain uses TRBV4-2 and TRBJ2-7, with 11 bases matching TRBD1. The CDR3 spans 15 residues. Germline assignment: CDR1 LGHNA and CDR2 YNFKEQ. V was clipped by 3 bases and J by 6 bases; unmatched bases: 7. DNA of the CDR3: TGTGCCAGCAGCCAGGGGACAGGGGGACGTGGCGAGCAGTACTTC. This codes for CASSQGTGGRGEQYF.

The chain carries TRBV4-2 and TRBJ1-2; TRBD1 matches 11 bases. Germline V gene lookup returns CDR1 LGHNA and CDR2 YNFKEQ. After removal of 8 bases from V and 4 bases from J, the junction contained 9 bases not matched to a gene. The CDR3 has 15 residues. In nucleotides, the CDR3 is TGTGCCAGCGCTACAAGGACAGGGGGCGCCTATGGCTACACCTTC. It specifies CASATRTGGAYGYTF.

The chain is built from TRBV7-7 and TRBJ1-1, with 7 positions matching TRBD1. J lost 1 base, V lost 5 bases, and 10 bases had no gene match. From germline, CDR1 is SSHAT and CDR2 FNYEAQ (reference sequence). The length of the CDR3 is 16 residues. The CDR3 loop is CASSELTGYANTEAFF. The CDR3 bases are TGTGCCAGCAGCGAGCTGACAGGGTATGCGAACACTGAAGCTTTCTTT.

In nucleotides, the CDR3 is TGTGCCAGCAGCGTAGTAGGCGGGGGGGCCGAGACCCAGTACTTC. Protein product: CASSVVGGGAETQYF. The chain recombines TRBV9 with TRBJ2-5; TRBD2 aligns across 9 bases. Trimming removed 0 bases from V and 5 bases from J; junction bases left unmatched: 5. The germline CDR1 and CDR2 sequences are SGDLS and YYNGEE. This CDR3 is built from 15 residues.